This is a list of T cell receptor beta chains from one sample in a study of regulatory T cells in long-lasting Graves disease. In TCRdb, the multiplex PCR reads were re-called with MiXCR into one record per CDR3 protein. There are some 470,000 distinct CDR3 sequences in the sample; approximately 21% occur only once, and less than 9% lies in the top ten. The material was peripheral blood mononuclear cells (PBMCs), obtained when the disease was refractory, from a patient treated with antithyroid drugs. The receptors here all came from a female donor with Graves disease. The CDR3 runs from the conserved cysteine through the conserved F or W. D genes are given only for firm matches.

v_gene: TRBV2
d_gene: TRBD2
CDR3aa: CASSGTSGSETQYF

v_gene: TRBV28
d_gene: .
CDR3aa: CASSGPGFYEQYF

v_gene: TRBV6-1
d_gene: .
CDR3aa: CASSDGQSEAFF

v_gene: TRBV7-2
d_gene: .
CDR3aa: CASSFQQGANYGYTF

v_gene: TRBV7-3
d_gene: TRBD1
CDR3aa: CASSLLGTGDGYTF

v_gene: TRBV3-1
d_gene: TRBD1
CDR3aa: CASSQPQGMNTEAFF

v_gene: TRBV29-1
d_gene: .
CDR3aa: CSVDQIRGNTEAFF

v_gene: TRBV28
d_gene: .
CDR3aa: CASSLSSNEQYF

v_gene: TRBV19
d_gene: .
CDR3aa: CASSIGHIQGYTF

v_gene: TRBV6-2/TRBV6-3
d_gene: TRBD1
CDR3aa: CASSLFPGTGISGANVLTF

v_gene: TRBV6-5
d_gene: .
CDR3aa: CASSYALARSSYNEQFF

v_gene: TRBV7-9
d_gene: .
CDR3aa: CASSPPGTTYEQYF

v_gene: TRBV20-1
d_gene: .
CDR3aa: CSARLLGAKPHSGNTIYF

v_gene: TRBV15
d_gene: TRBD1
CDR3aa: CATSRGDRGNEKLFF

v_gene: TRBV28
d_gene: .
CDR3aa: CASSFGEFRTGNQPQHF

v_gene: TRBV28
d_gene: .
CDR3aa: CASSSPSGGYGYTF

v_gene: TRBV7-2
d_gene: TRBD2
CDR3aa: CASSAGTSGPNTGELFF

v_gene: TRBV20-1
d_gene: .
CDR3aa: CSAPGSDQETQYF

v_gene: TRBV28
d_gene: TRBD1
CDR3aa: CASSQPQGGWGQVPAGFDTQYF